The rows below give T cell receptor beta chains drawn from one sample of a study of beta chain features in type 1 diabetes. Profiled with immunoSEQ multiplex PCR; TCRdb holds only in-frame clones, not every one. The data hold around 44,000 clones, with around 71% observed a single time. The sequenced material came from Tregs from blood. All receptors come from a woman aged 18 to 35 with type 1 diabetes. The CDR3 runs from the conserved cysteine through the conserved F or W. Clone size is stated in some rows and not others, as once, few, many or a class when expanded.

CASSLGTPAYEQYF few TRBV7-9
CASSKTGRNEQYF medium-sized TRBV5-8
CASSFGDYGYEQYF few TRBV7-2
CASSRILTVEAFF NA TRBV9
CASSQFLRASGANVLTF NA TRBV4-3
CASSLAQGTMNTEAFF NA TRBV5-6
CSADSSGNTIYF few TRBV29-1
CASSQEPSSYEQYF NA TRBV4-3
CASRALAGEQFF NA TRBV6-6
CASSHGIKISYEQYF NA TRBV5-8
CASSFRTGLNVQFF few TRBV5-6
CASSLGLVPDTQYF NA TRBV11-2
CSVDPGQGYEQYF NA TRBV29-1
CASSAQGGTEAFF NA TRBV6-5
CASSWGLKNTEAFF NA TRBV7-9
CASFPGLAYIRDTQYF NA TRBV5-8
CASSLAPRDSYGYTF NA TRBV11-2
CAGSGQETGELFF NA TRBV2
CASSPGSGQPQHF NA TRBV19
CASSLGDSSYEQYF NA TRBV11-2
CASSLSGGIYSNQPQHF NA TRBV27
CASRRGADTGELFF NA TRBV6-6
CASSERGNQPQHF NA TRBV6-1
CASSEGTGINQPQHF NA TRBV5-1
CSVERQGGGELFF NA TRBV29-1
CASRTSGNTEAFF few TRBV6-6